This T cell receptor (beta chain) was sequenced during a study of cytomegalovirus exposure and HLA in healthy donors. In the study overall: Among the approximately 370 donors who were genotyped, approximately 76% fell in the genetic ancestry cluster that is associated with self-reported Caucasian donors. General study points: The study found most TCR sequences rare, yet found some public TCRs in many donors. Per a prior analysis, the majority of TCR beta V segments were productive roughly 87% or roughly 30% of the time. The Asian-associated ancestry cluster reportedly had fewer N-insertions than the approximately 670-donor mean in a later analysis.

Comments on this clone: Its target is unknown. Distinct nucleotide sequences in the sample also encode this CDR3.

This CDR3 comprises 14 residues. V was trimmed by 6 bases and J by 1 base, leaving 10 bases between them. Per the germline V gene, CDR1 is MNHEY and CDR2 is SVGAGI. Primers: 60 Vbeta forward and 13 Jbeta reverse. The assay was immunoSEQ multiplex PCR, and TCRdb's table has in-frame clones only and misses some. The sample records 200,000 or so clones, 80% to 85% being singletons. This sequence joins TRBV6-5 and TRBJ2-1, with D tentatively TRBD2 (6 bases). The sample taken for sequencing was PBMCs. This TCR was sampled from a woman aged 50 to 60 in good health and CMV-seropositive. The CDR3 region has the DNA TGTGCCAGCAGGGACTATCAATCCTACAATGAGCAGTTCTTC. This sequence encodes CASRDYQSYNEQFF.